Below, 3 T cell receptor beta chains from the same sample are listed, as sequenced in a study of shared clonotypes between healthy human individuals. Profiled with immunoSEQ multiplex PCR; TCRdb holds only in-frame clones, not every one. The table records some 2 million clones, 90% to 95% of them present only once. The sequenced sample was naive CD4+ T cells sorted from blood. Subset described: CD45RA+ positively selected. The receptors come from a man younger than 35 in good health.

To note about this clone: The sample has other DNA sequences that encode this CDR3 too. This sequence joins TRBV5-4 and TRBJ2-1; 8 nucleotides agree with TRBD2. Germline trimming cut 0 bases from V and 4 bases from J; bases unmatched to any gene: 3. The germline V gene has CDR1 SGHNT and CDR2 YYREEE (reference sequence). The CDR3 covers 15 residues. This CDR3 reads CASSLEAGAYNEQFF. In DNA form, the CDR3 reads TGTGCCAGCAGCTTGGAAGCGGGGGCGTACAATGAGCAGTTCTTC.

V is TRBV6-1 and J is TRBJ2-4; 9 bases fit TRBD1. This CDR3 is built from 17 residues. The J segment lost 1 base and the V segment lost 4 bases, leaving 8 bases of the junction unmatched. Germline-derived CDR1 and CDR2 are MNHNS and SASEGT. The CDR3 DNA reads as TGTGCCAGCAGTGGCCGGGACAGGGATTTTGCCAAAAACATTCAGTACTTC. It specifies CASSGRDRDFAKNIQYF.

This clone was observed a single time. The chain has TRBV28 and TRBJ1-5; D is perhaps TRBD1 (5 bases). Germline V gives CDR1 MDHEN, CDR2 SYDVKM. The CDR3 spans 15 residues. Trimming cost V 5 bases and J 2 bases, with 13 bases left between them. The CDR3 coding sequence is TGTGCCAGCAGTGCAGGACACGTGGGCAATCAGCCCCAGCATTTT. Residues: CASSAGHVGNQPQHF.